Each of the 5 T cell receptor beta chains below was sequenced from the same sample in a study of blood T cell repertoires in COVID-19. Here immunoSEQ multiplex PCR was the method, and the copy in TCRdb shows in-frame clones only, minus some. The profile covers 250,000 or so clones, with about 83% appearing a single time and 5.5% taken by the ten largest. Sequences were obtained from peripheral blood. The receptors originated from a human donor in a cohort sampled during active COVID-19.

The CDR3 DNA reads TGCGCCAGCAGCTTGGGCAGCTCCGGGACAGTAAACACCGGGGAGCTGTTTTTT. This sequence encodes CASSLGSSGTVNTGELFF. J is TRBJ2-2 and V is TRBV5-1; 7 nucleotides agree with TRBD1. Germline assignment: CDR1 SGHRS and CDR2 YFSETQ. The V gene end was trimmed by 0 bases and the J gene end by 2 bases; junction bases not matched to a gene: 10. This CDR3 spans 18 amino acids.

This CDR3 is CASSAYYGYTF. CDR3 nucleotides: TGTGCCAGCAGCGCATACTATGGCTACACCTTC. The rearrangement links TRBV9 to TRBJ1-2; D ambiguous. The CDR3 contains 11 residues. Germline V lookup: CDR1 SGDLS, CDR2 YYNGEE. Trimming took 3 bases from V and 3 from J, leaving 3 bases between them.

The chain combines TRBV5-6 with TRBJ2-4; 7 bases line up with TRBD1. This CDR3 region has 16 residues. Per the germline V gene, CDR1 is SGHDT and CDR2 is YYEEEE. V trimming: 4 bases; J trimming: 6 bases; junction bases outside the gene matches: 13. The CDR3 sequence: CASSPKTGQKSNIQYF. CDR3 in DNA: TGTGCCAGCAGCCCCAAGACGGGACAGAAGTCAAACATTCAGTACTTC.

In its sample, this clone was seen once. This rearrangement joins TRBV19 to TRBJ2-7, with D possibly being TRBD1 (5 bases). Germline assignment: CDR1 LNHDA and CDR2 SQIVND (reference sequence). Trimming took off 5 bases at V and 0 bases at J, with 11 bases between the two ends. There are 14 residues in the CDR3. CDR3 in amino acids: CASSLTGTSYEQYF. The DNA for the CDR3 is TGTGCCAGTAGTCTAACAGGTACCTCCTACGAGCAGTACTTC.

The chain carries TRBV6-5 and TRBJ2-7, with 7 positions matching TRBD1. The CDR3 loop spans 14 amino acids. Germline trimming cut 8 bases from V and 1 base from J; bases unmatched to any gene: 8. CDR1 MNHEY and CDR2 SVGAGI come from the germline V gene. The CDR3 nucleotides are TGTGCCAGCGCCAACAGACAGGGATCCTACGAGCAGTACTTC. The encoded protein is CASANRQGSYEQYF.